This T cell receptor beta chain was obtained from a study of somatic mutations in cytotoxic T cells in rheumatoid arthritis (dated by TCRdb to about 2017). The study in broad terms: Peripheral blood (about 32 ml EDTA) was collected from patients immediately after diagnosis and before any treatment began. A FACSAria II or Sony SH800 was used to flow-sort some V beta antibody-stained T-cell populations at nearly 100% purity, and TCRB sequencing was also done on sorted V beta1+ cells. Median age was essentially the same in the patient group and the control group. The study asked whether expanded CD8+ T-cell clones in newly diagnosed, untreated rheumatoid arthritis carry somatic mutations, and used TCRB deep sequencing to characterize clonality. For 65 to 70 rheumatoid arthritis patients and some 21 healthy controls, TCRB deep sequencing was carried out. The study at large found these results: Rheumatoid arthritis patients and age-matched healthy controls did not significantly differ in CD8+ T-cell clonality. The slight TRBV07 underrepresentation in patients was not adjusted for multiple comparisons. Viral specificity could not be ruled out by absence from virus-specific databases, and the antigen targets of the expanded CD8+ clones remained unknown. CD8+ clonality increased with age in patients (Spearman r ~ 0.49) but not in healthy controls. In 8 of 65 patients the largest CD8+ clone exceeded 20% of CD8+ cells, and several identical CD8+ TCRB sequences were shared between blood and synovial fluid.

The immunoSEQ assay was applied to genomic DNA for TCRB CDR3 sequencing. Per the authors' processing: Patient CD8+ clones larger than 1% were compared against published virus-specific TCRB sequences, and only a few matched. Analyses were restricted to productive TCRB rearrangements. Defining a clone by its unique TCRB CDR3 sequence, the study calculated clonality as a productive clonality index derived from Shannon entropy. Repertoire overlap between two samples was calculated from the template counts of each clone relative to total templates per sample. Flow cytometry-measured V-gene usage correlated with V-gene usage from TCRB sequencing, with a Spearman r of more than 0.6. The table was pulled from immuneACCESS by TCRdb, which kept in-frame rearrangements only. Such tables lose some clones; where checked, under half of the loss comes from unresolved V genes, and the rest has no known cause. The V and J calls and clone size were taken over from that table, and D and trimming were inferred from the DNA. Within this sample are about 20,000 clones, with 60% to 85% of them counted one time only. Jointly, the top ten make up roughly 27% of the sample.

CD4+ and CD8+ cells were isolated by positive magnetic bead selection on an AutoMACS, and purity was checked by flow cytometry. A TCR V beta antibody panel was used in flow cytometry to screen first for clonal expansions, which were then characterized by TCRB deep sequencing of sorted CD8+ fractions. Peripheral blood mononuclear cells were obtained using density gradient separation with Ficoll-Paque PLUS. Using Nucleospin Tissue or Tissue XS kits, DNA was extracted from CD4-enriched, CD8-enriched or PBMC samples, with quantification by a Qubit 2.0 fluorometer. The CDR3 spans 13 residues, from the cysteine through the phenylalanine. CDR3 DNA is the only sequence kept; it has 39 bases, read in frame from the first base. In regard to this clone: Its recognized antigen is unknown. The record has no base qualities; no much larger clone is one base away.

The chain is encoded by TRBV21-1 joined to TRBJ1-3. TRBV21-1 is assigned pseudogene status. The sequence came from an adult with rheumatoid arthritis. Sequencing was done on a sample of CD8+ T cells sorted from blood. The nucleotide sequence reads TGTGCCAGCAGCCCGCACTCTGGAAACACCATATATTTT. Translation gives CASSPHSGNTIYF.